The TCR beta chain described here comes from a study of T cells in Graves' hyperthyroidism and ophthalmopathy. Study-wide background: Peripheral blood sampling occurred at initial diagnosis, before any treatment.

There are 12 residues in the CDR3. The V gene's germline CDR1 is GTSNPN and CDR2 SVGIG (reference sequence). The V end lost 0 bases, the J end lost 7 bases, and 9 bases lay between the germline ends. RNA transcripts were the template for amplifying TCR beta CDR3 regions. Primed by the HTBI set, a first-round RT-PCR was run on the TCR CDR3. TCRdb used MiXCR to reprocess the multiplex PCR reads, holding one entry per CDR3 protein. The sample has about 720,000 distinct CDR3 sequences, about 19% seen once; the top ten hold around 17%. This clonotype came up many times. The TCR comes from a woman aged 45-65 years with Graves' hyperthyroidism that later progressed to Graves' ophthalmopathy. Material: blood. The V gene is TRBV30, the J gene TRBJ2-5; D not certain. In nucleotides, the CDR3 is TGTGCCTGGAGTGTGGACGGTGTGACCCAGTACTTC. Its protein product is CAWSVDGVTQYF.